Listed below are T cell receptor beta chains from one sample, sequenced in a study of post-analysis software for immune sequencing data. Using its own MiXCR run on the PCR reads, TCRdb lists one record per CDR3 protein. The top ten clones hold 4% to 5.5% of a sample with hundreds of thousands of distinct CDR3 sequences, roughly 50% of them seen once. Sequencing was carried out using blood. These receptors were taken from a girl between 5 and 17 years old with multiple sclerosis. Each CDR3 is given with its conserved first and last residue. D genes are given only for firm matches. Rows give clone size only sometimes, using once, few, many, or a class for an expanded clone.

clone size	V gene	J gene	CDR3 length	D gene	CDR3 protein	CDR3 DNA
-	TRBV7-9	TRBJ2-7	14	-	CASSYRGGFYEQYF	TGTGCCAGCAGTTATAGAGGGGGGTTCTACGAGCAGTACTTC
-	TRBV5-1	TRBJ2-7	14	-	CASSYMGHPYEQYF	TGCGCCAGCAGCTATATGGGACACCCCTACGAGCAGTACTTC
-	TRBV5-6	TRBJ2-7	15	TRBD1	CASSSPGQMTYEQYF	TGTGCCAGCAGCTCCCCGGGACAGATGACCTACGAGCAGTACTTC
-	TRBV20-1	TRBJ2-5	11	-	CSAQRGETQYF	TGCAGTGCCCAGCGTGGCGAGACCCAGTACTTC
-	TRBV9	TRBJ2-7	14	-	CASSERGPPYEQYF	TGTGCCAGCAGCGAACGGGGGCCCCCCTACGAGCAGTACTTC
-	TRBV18	TRBJ2-7	13	-	CASSPVVDYEQYF	TGTGCCAGCTCACCAGTGGTCGACTACGAGCAGTACTTC
few	TRBV5-1	TRBJ2-1	16	-	CASSHTSNREKNEQFF	TGCGCCAGCAGCCACACTAGCAACCGAGAAAAGAATGAGCAGTTCTTC
few	TRBV7-8	TRBJ2-5	12	-	CASITWGETQYF	TGTGCCAGCATTACCTGGGGAGAGACCCAGTACTTC
-	TRBV20-1	TRBJ1-1	13	-	CSAPGAANTEAFF	TGCAGTGCTCCCGGAGCCGCGAACACTGAAGCTTTCTTT
once	TRBV4-1	TRBJ1-5	14	TRBD1	CASSRGTAYQPQHF	TGCGCCAGCAGCCGAGGGACAGCTTATCAGCCCCAGCATTTT
once	TRBV20-1	TRBJ1-1	14	-	CSARDPRMNTEAFF	TGCAGTGCTAGAGATCCTCGGATGAACACTGAAGCTTTCTTT
few	TRBV20-1	TRBJ2-7	14	TRBD2	CSAYGLAENYEQYF	TGCAGTGCATACGGACTAGCGGAGAACTACGAGCAGTACTTC
-	TRBV29-1	TRBJ2-7	15	TRBD1	CSVPLAPGQGNEQYF	TGCAGCGTTCCTCTCGCTCCGGGACAGGGCAACGAGCAGTACTTC
few	TRBV20-1	TRBJ2-7	13	TRBD1	CSGGTGDSYEQYF	TGCAGCGGGGGGACAGGGGACTCCTACGAGCAGTACTTC
-	TRBV7-8	TRBJ2-7	14	-	CASSLADSAYEQYF	TGTGCCAGCAGCTTAGCCGACTCCGCCTACGAGCAGTACTTC
-	TRBV7-2	TRBJ2-7	15	TRBD1	CASSPDGQGAYEQYF	TGTGCCAGCAGCCCAGACGGACAGGGGGCTTACGAGCAGTACTTC
-	TRBV20-1	TRBJ1-5	17	TRBD1	CSASATAEQGVSPSQHF	TGCAGTGCTAGTGCAACGGCAGAACAGGGGGTCAGCCCTTCTCAGCATTTT
-	TRBV15	TRBJ2-7	13	-	CATSRDSTYEQYF	TGTGCCACCAGCAGAGATTCCACCTACGAGCAGTACTTC
-	TRBV29-1	TRBJ1-1	15	-	CSVGLLGGVRTEAFF	TGCAGCGTTGGTTTATTAGGGGGGGTTAGGACTGAAGCTTTCTTT
-	TRBV6-2/TRBV6-3	TRBJ1-5	13	-	CASSYTALQPQHF	TGTGCCAGCAGTTATACAGCGCTTCAGCCCCAGCATTTT
once	TRBV29-1	TRBJ2-7	13	TRBD1	CSVQSTGSYEQYF	TGCAGCGTTCAATCGACAGGGAGCTACGAGCAGTACTTC
few	TRBV10-3	TRBJ1-2	10	-	CANRHHGYTF	TGTGCCAATCGGCACCATGGCTACACCTTC
-	TRBV6-5	TRBJ2-3	13	-	CASSYKGTDTQYF	TGTGCCAGCAGTTACAAGGGCACAGATACGCAGTATTTT
few	TRBV10-3	TRBJ2-1	15	-	CAISETLSSYNEQFF	TGTGCCATCAGTGAGACCCTAAGCTCCTACAATGAGCAGTTCTTC
-	TRBV3-1	TRBJ2-5	15	-	CASSQWGTNANEQYF	TGTGCCAGCAGCCAATGGGGGACCAATGCCAATGAGCAGTACTTC
-	TRBV12-3/TRBV12-4	TRBJ2-3	14	TRBD1	CASNRGPSTDTQYF	TGTGCCAGCAACAGGGGGCCCAGCACAGATACGCAGTATTTT
-	TRBV29-1	TRBJ2-5	14	-	CSVDGRWTPETQYF	TGCAGCGTTGATGGAAGGTGGACCCCGGAGACCCAGTACTTC
few	TRBV7-9	TRBJ1-1	16	TRBD1	CASSSDRGQVGTEAFF	TGTGCCAGCAGCTCTGACAGGGGCCAAGTGGGCACTGAAGCTTTCTTT
-	TRBV7-2	TRBJ2-3	19	TRBD2	CASSLAAGTSGGAPDTQYF	TGTGCCAGCAGCTTAGCCGCCGGGACTAGCGGGGGGGCCCCAGATACGCAGTATTTT
few	TRBV20-1	TRBJ2-5	12	-	CSVGRVQETQYF	TGCAGTGTGGGACGCGTCCAAGAGACCCAGTACTTC
-	TRBV6-5	TRBJ2-6	15	-	CASRLTGSGANVLTF	TGTGCCAGCAGGTTAACAGGGTCTGGGGCCAACGTCCTGACTTTC
-	TRBV7-2	TRBJ2-5	17	TRBD2	CASSPLAGGLLQETQYF	TGTGCCAGCAGCCCACTAGCGGGGGGGCTCCTCCAAGAGACCCAGTACTTC
-	TRBV5-1	TRBJ2-7	14	TRBD1	CASSLATGLYEQYF	TGCGCCAGCAGCTTGGCGACAGGGCTCTACGAGCAGTACTTC
many	TRBV24-1	TRBJ2-2	15	-	CATSATGPNTGELFF	TGTGCCACCAGTGCTACCGGACCCAACACCGGGGAGCTGTTTTTT
-	TRBV29-1	TRBJ1-2	9	-	CSVESGYTF	TGCAGCGTTGAAAGCGGCTACACCTTC
-	TRBV6-2/TRBV6-3	TRBJ2-1	16	TRBD2	CASSYDVAGAKDEQFF	TGTGCCAGCAGTTACGACGTAGCGGGAGCGAAGGATGAGCAGTTCTTC
-	TRBV9	TRBJ2-1	16	-	CASSVDPMTGGDEQFF	TGTGCCAGCAGCGTAGACCCAATGACCGGGGGTGATGAGCAGTTCTTC
-	TRBV5-5	TRBJ2-1	16	TRBD2	CASSFRTSGGAVEQFF	TGTGCCAGCAGCTTCAGGACTAGCGGGGGGGCGGTTGAGCAGTTCTTC
-	TRBV5-5	TRBJ2-2	18	TRBD2	CASSGNLAGTSNTGELFF	TGTGCCAGCAGCGGAAACTTAGCGGGAACTTCGAACACCGGGGAGCTGTTTTTT
few	TRBV18	TRBJ1-4	13	-	CASSPFPYEKLFF	TGTGCCAGCTCACCATTTCCCTATGAAAAACTGTTTTTT
-	TRBV10-3	TRBJ2-3	14	-	CAISEREITDTQYF	TGTGCCATCAGTGAGCGAGAAATCACAGATACGCAGTATTTT
-	TRBV12-3/TRBV12-4	TRBJ1-5	14	-	CASSFWDSNQPQHF	TGTGCCAGCAGTTTTTGGGACAGCAATCAGCCCCAGCATTTT
-	TRBV7-6	TRBJ2-7	14	-	CASSLGDKTYEQYF	TGTGCCAGCAGCTTAGGGGACAAGACCTACGAGCAGTACTTC
few	TRBV20-1	TRBJ2-1	15	-	CSVKGGISSYNEQFF	TGCAGTGTTAAGGGCGGGATCAGCTCCTACAATGAGCAGTTCTTC
few	TRBV7-9	TRBJ2-3	14	-	CASSSRGNADTQYF	TGTGCCAGCAGCTCCCGCGGGAACGCAGATACGCAGTATTTT
-	TRBV5-1	TRBJ2-3	17	-	CASSLGRIGDRSDTQYF	TGCGCCAGCAGCTTGGGTCGGATCGGGGACCGGTCAGATACGCAGTATTTT